This is a list of T cell receptor beta chains from one sample in a study of PD-1 blockade in classical Hodgkin lymphoma. TCRdb's table, derived via immunoSEQ multiplex PCR, lists solely in-frame clones and lacks some. In the table there are about 94,000 clones, nearly 90% of which are singletons. This sample comprised peripheral blood mononuclear cells (PBMCs), obtained before the second cycle of nivolumab. The receptors here all came from a human donor with classical Hodgkin lymphoma. CDR3s include the opening cysteine and the closing phenylalanine or tryptophan. Each record gives: V gene, CDR3 length, CDR3 protein.

V: TRBV7-9
length: 15
CDR3: CASSSPGQTYYEQYF

V: TRBV5-4
length: 16
CDR3: CASSLGGSGSYNEQFF

V: TRBV6-1
length: 13
CDR3: CASSELGGTEAFF

V: TRBV13
length: 13
CDR3: CASSSDRRTEAFF

V: TRBV5-6
length: 14
CDR3: CASSPTGTNYGYTF

V: TRBV6-1
length: 14
CDR3: CASNPSERVLGYTF

V: TRBV7-9
length: 15
CDR3: CASSLGDRGGNTQYF

V: TRBV2
length: 14
CDR3: CASSFVAGDHEQYF

V: TRBV28
length: 16
CDR3: CASRLPPDSSGNTIYF

V: TRBV10-3
length: 14
CDR3: CAISEAERWIEAFF

V: TRBV7-9
length: 15
CDR3: CASSQRQGLVETQYF

V: TRBV25-1
length: 15
CDR3: CASSDQSLANSPLHF

V: TRBV27
length: 14
CDR3: CASSPRDPSYEQYF

V: TRBV5-4
length: 17
CDR3: CASSRTSGGARTGELFF

V: TRBV28
length: 13
CDR3: CASSGPGPQPQHF

V: TRBV5-4
length: 15
CDR3: CASSLAGGGRDTQYF

V: TRBV27
length: 14
CDR3: CASRIQLNTGELFF

V: TRBV7-8
length: 13
CDR3: CASSPRGWVEQYF

V: TRBV9
length: 14
CDR3: CASSVGGSGAGYTF

V: TRBV28
length: 15
CDR3: CASRTVSASNQPQHF